This paragraph reports one T cell receptor (beta chain). TCRdb recomputed calls from the 5' RACE reads with MiXCR, one row per CDR3 protein. The sample gives about 400,000 distinct CDR3 sequences, about 17% of which show up once; about a fifth is in the top ten. This entry belongs to a study of T-cell memory formation after mild COVID-19. J lost 5 bases, V lost 6 bases, and 11 bases had no gene match. This CDR3 is built from 15 residues. The germline CDR1 and CDR2 sequences are MNHNS and SASEGT. This clonotype originated in a man aged 18-30 years who had mild COVID-19 (a few samples of this study predate the infection). Cell type and time point are not known. The sample comprised PBMCs or a T cell subset sorted from them (not recorded which). The V gene is TRBV6-1, the J gene TRBJ2-7, with 9 bases aligning to TRBD1. CDR3 nucleotides: TGTGCCAGCAGATCCAGAGGGACAGGGTTCCACGAGCAGTACTTC. This encodes CASRSRGTGFHEQYF.